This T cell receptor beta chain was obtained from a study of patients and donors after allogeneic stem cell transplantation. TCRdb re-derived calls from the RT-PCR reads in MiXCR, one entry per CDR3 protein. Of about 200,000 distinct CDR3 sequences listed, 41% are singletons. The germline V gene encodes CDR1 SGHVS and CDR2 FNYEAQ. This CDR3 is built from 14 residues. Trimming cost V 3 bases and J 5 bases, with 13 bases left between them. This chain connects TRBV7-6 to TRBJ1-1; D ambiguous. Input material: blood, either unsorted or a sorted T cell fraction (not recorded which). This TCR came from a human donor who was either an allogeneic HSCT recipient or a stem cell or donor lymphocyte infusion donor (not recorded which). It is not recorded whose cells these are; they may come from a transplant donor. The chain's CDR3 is CASSLGRGRTEAFF. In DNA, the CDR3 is TGTGCCAGCAGCTTGGGGAGAGGGAGGACTGAAGCTTTCTTT.